Each of the 18 T cell receptor beta chains below was sequenced from the same sample in a study of cytotoxic CD8 clonotypes in ibrutinib-treated CLL. Profiled with immunoSEQ multiplex PCR; TCRdb holds only in-frame clones, not every one. The table shows around 40,000 clones, with 60% to 75% occurring only once. The input for sequencing was PBMCs, taken at disease progression, from a patient treated with ibrutinib. The receptors were sampled from a human donor with chronic lymphocytic leukemia.

The V gene is TRBV18, the J gene TRBJ2-5, with D unresolved. CDR1 and CDR2 (germline): KGHSH, LQKENI. V dropped 1 base and J dropped 5 bases, with 11 bases sitting between them. The CDR3 runs to 14 residues. The CDR3 here is CASSPRQARETQYF. The CDR3 nucleotides are TGTGCCAGCTCACCACGGCAGGCCCGGGAGACCCAGTACTTC.

The chain links TRBV5-6 to TRBJ1-3; TRBD1 agrees at 7 bases. Per the germline V gene, CDR1 is SGHDT and CDR2 is YYEEEE. The V gene end was trimmed by 6 bases and the J gene end by 0 bases; junction bases not matched to a gene: 12. This CDR3 has 17 amino acids. The CDR3 protein is CASTWGGQLDSGNTIYF. The CDR3 nucleotides read TGTGCCAGCACTTGGGGGGGACAGCTAGACTCTGGAAACACCATATATTTT. Full variable domain (missing parts from reference TRBV5-6 and TRBJ1-3): DAGVTQSPTHLIKTRGQQVTLRCSPKSGHDTVSWYQQALGQGPQFIFQYYEEEERQRGNFPDRFSGHQFPNYSSELNVNALLLGDSALYLCASTWGGQLDSGNTIYFGEGSWLTVV.

This clone has a single count. The chain recombines TRBV5-1 with TRBJ1-2, with a weak D call TRBD1 (5 bases). CDR1 SGHRS and CDR2 YFSETQ come from the germline V gene. Between the trimmed V and J ends, which lost 2 bases and 0 bases, there was a span of 11 bases. The CDR3 spans 15 residues. The CDR3 DNA follows: TGCGCCAGCAGCTTCCTTGGGGCAGCTAACTATGGCTACACCTTC. As protein: CASSFLGAANYGYTF. Together with reference TRBV5-1 and TRBJ1-2, the CDR3 gives the full variable domain: KAGVTQTPRYLIKTRGQQVTLSCSPISGHRSVSWYQQTPGQGLQFLFEYFSETQRNKGNFPGRFSGRQFSNSRSEMNVSTLELGDSALYLCASSFLGAANYGYTFGSGTRLTVV.

V is TRBV6-6 and J is TRBJ1-2; the match to TRBD1 covers 9 bases. Germline CDR1 reads MNHNY; CDR2 reads SVGAGI (reference sequence). The CDR3 has 13 residues. Losses at the gene ends were 6 bases for V and 3 bases for J; bases not matched to a gene: 2. DNA for the CDR3: TGTGCCAGCAGCCGACAGGGGGACTATGGCTACACCTTC. Translating it yields CASSRQGDYGYTF.

The sample holds one count of this clone. The chain recombines TRBV27 with TRBJ1-2, with 9 bases fitting TRBD1. Germline loops: CDR1 MNHEY, CDR2 SMNVEV (reference sequence). This CDR3 contains 15 residues. V lost 7 bases to trimming and J lost 7 bases; unmatched junction nucleotides: 13. The CDR3 nucleotides read TGTGCCAGCACCCTCCGGACAGGGGAAGGCAGTGGCTACACCTTC. This codes for CASTLRTGEGSGYTF.

In its sample, this clone was seen a few times. V gene TRBV7-6 combines with J gene TRBJ1-3; no clear D gene. This CDR3 has 15 residues. Germline CDR1 is SGHVS and CDR2 is FNYEAQ. The V end was cut by 0 bases, the J end by 2 bases, with 8 bases between. In DNA, the CDR3 is TGTGCCAGCAGCTTAGCGCATCCGGCTGGAAACACCATATATTTT. Translating it yields CASSLAHPAGNTIYF.

The CDR3 reads CASSLAATSNYGYTF. The DNA of the CDR3 is TGTGCCAGCTCGCTTGCGGCAACCTCTAACTATGGCTACACCTTC. V usage is TRBV18 and J usage is TRBJ1-2; D unclear. The CDR3 totals 15 residues. Germline loops: CDR1 KGHSH, CDR2 LQKENI. V was pared by 6 bases and J by 0 bases, with 14 bases between.

CDR3 DNA sequence: TGCAGCGTTGCTCCGGGTGTGGAGCAGTACTTC. Translated: CSVAPGVEQYF. The chain combines TRBV29-1 with TRBJ2-7; D remains ambiguous. Germline CDR1 reads SQVTM; CDR2 reads ANQGSEA. Deletions cut 4 bases from V and 7 bases from J, with 11 bases between. The CDR3 spans 11 residues.

The chain couples TRBV25-1 to TRBJ2-5; D is possibly TRBD2 (5 bases). With 8 bases removed from V and 4 bases from J, the gap between germline ends came to 14 bases. The germline V gene encodes CDR1 MGHDK and CDR2 SYGVNS. The CDR3 consists of 13 residues. CDR3 loop: CASSRGSGETQYF. CDR3 bases: TGTGCCAGCTCCCGCGGGTCGGGAGAGACCCAGTACTTC. The whole variable domain, remainder taken from reference TRBV25-1 and TRBJ2-5, is EADIYQTPRYLVIGTGKKITLECSQTMGHDKMYWYQQDPGMELHLIHYSYGVNSTEKGDLSSESTVSRIRTEHFPLTLESARPSHTSQYLCASSRGSGETQYFGPGTRLLVL.

V and J are TRBV10-3 and TRBJ2-7; possibly TRBD1 for D (5 bases). Trimming left V 0 bases short and J 5 bases short, with 11 bases between. The CDR3 has 14 amino acids. The germline gives CDR1 ENHRY, CDR2 SYGVKD. The CDR3 sequence is CAISESRQGHEQYF. The CDR3 coding sequence is TGTGCCATCAGTGAGTCTAGGCAGGGCCACGAGCAGTACTTC.

The V and J genes are TRBV5-1 and TRBJ1-2; the D gene is possibly TRBD1 (6 bases). The CDR3 is 14 amino acids. Per germline, CDR1 SGHRS and CDR2 YFSETQ. Trimming pared 0 bases from V and 8 bases from J, leaving 14 bases between. The CDR3 is CASSLEAQGGGYTF. The DNA for the CDR3 is TGCGCCAGCAGCTTGGAAGCACAGGGAGGAGGCTACACCTTC.

The genes are TRBV2 and TRBJ1-1; D not certain. The CDR3 is 12 amino acids. The ends were cut back, 4 bases at V and 8 bases at J, with 11 bases in the middle. CDR1 is SNHLY and CDR2 is FYNNEI in the germline V gene. CDR3 nucleotides: TGTGCCAGCAGTGCTACCATCCCCGAAGCTTTCTTT. Translating it yields CASSATIPEAFF.

J is TRBJ1-1 and V is TRBV15; D perhaps matches TRBD1 (6 bases). The CDR3 is 12 amino acids. Germline assignment: CDR1 LNHNV and CDR2 YYDKDF (reference sequence). Trimming shortened V by 5 bases and J by 5 bases, and 9 bases separated the two germline ends. CDR3 residues: CATSRGPTEAFF. For the CDR3, the DNA is TGTGCCACCAGCCGGGGGCCGACTGAAGCTTTCTTT.

This clone was seen a few times. The gene calls are TRBV5-1 and TRBJ2-2, with D hard to call. V lost 2 bases, J lost 0 bases, and 8 bases lay in between. The CDR3 consists of 15 residues. Per germline, CDR1 SGHRS and CDR2 YFSETQ. The CDR3 protein is CASSFGRSNTGELFF. The CDR3 DNA follows: TGCGCCAGCAGCTTTGGCAGGTCGAACACCGGGGAGCTGTTTTTT. The full variable domain, rest sourced from reference TRBV5-1 and TRBJ2-2, is KAGVTQTPRYLIKTRGQQVTLSCSPISGHRSVSWYQQTPGQGLQFLFEYFSETQRNKGNFPGRFSGRQFSNSRSEMNVSTLELGDSALYLCASSFGRSNTGELFFGEGSRLTVL.

The V gene is TRBV5-1, the J gene TRBJ1-4; TRBD1 might be the D (5 bases). Trimming cost V 3 bases and J 4 bases, with 10 bases left between them. The CDR3 length is 14 residues. Germline V gene lookup returns CDR1 SGHRS and CDR2 YFSETQ. CDR3 in amino acids: CASSSQDINEKLFF. The CDR3 coding sequence is TGCGCCAGCAGCTCTCAGGACATTAATGAAAAACTGTTTTTT.

This chain links TRBV6-1 with TRBJ2-3; 8 bases align to TRBD1. The CDR3 runs to 14 residues. CDR1 is MNHNS and CDR2 is SASEGT in the germline V gene. The ends lost 5 bases at V and 4 bases at J; junction bases unmatched: 5. The CDR3 loop reads CASSPRTGSDTQYF. The DNA for the CDR3 is TGTGCCAGCAGTCCCCGGACAGGGTCAGATACGCAGTATTTT.

V is TRBV6-5 and J is TRBJ2-3, with 8 bases that match TRBD2. This CDR3 has 14 amino acids. In germline, CDR1 is MNHEY, CDR2 SVGAGI. With 6 bases clipped from V and 7 bases from J, the junction kept 9 bases outside the gene matches. CDR3 loop: CASSPSGSANTQYF. The CDR3 DNA follows: TGTGCCAGCAGCCCCAGCGGGAGTGCGAATACGCAGTATTTT.

The chain is built from TRBV6-5 and TRBJ1-4; D unclear. V lost 5 bases, J lost 0 bases, and 10 bases lay in between. The CDR3 length is 15 residues. Germline CDR1 reads MNHEY; CDR2 reads SVGAGI. The CDR3 nucleotides are TGTGCCAGCAGTCGCGCCTACCCAACTAATGAAAAACTGTTTTTT. This gives the protein CASSRAYPTNEKLFF.